These 26 T cell receptor beta chains were all obtained from the same sample, sequenced in a study of early T cells in non-severe SARS-CoV-2 infection. Via MiXCR, TCRdb re-called the 5' RACE reads, giving one row per CDR3 protein. The data contain around 60,000 distinct CDR3 sequences, around 21% of them singletons. Sequenced here: whole blood, sampled at baseline. The receptors originated from an adult who was a healthcare worker with PCR-confirmed SARS-CoV-2 infection or an uninfected control (not recorded which).

This clonotype was seen at least ten times. The J gene is TRBJ1-6, the V gene TRBV2, with 11 bases matching TRBD1. The CDR3 is made up of 16 amino acids. V trimming: 5 bases; J trimming: 10 bases; junction bases outside the gene matches: 10. CDR1 SNHLY and CDR2 FYNNEI come from the germline V gene. CDR3: CASSYSGQGDGSPLHF. The CDR3 coding sequence is TGTGCCAGCAGTTACTCGGGACAGGGGGACGGATCACCCCTCCACTTT.

The chain employs TRBV5-8 and TRBJ2-1; weak D call: TRBD2 (6 bases). Germline assignment: CDR1 SGHTS and CDR2 YDEGEE. Trimming removed 2 bases from V and 8 bases from J, with 14 bases in between. The CDR3 sequence is 14 residues long. The DNA of the CDR3 is TGTGCCAGCAGCTTAGAGGGAGGAGCGGATGAGCAGTTCTTC. Translated, it gives CASSLEGGADEQFF.

V usage is TRBV18 and J usage is TRBJ1-1; D remains ambiguous. Trimming took 3 bases from V and 4 from J, leaving 12 bases between them. Germline CDR1 is KGHSH and CDR2 is LQKENI. The CDR3 covers 14 residues. CDR3 DNA sequence: TGTGCCAGCTCACCTGAGTTCCCCGGCACTGAAGCTTTCTTT. Amino acids: CASSPEFPGTEAFF.

This chain links TRBV30 with TRBJ2-3, with 14 bases that match TRBD2. Germline V gives CDR1 GTSNPN, CDR2 SVGIG (reference sequence). The CDR3 spans 15 residues. J lost 8 bases, V lost 5 bases, and 9 bases had no gene match. The CDR3 loop reads CAWRGTSGGSGTQYF. The CDR3 DNA follows: TGTGCCTGGCGCGGGACTAGCGGGGGTTCCGGTACGCAGTATTTT.

The V call is TRBV6-2 or TRBV6-3, the J call TRBJ2-3; 12 bases align to TRBD1. Looked up from germline, CDR1 is MNHEY and CDR2 is SVGEGT. CDR3 length: 19 residues. Germline trimming cut 6 bases from V and 1 base from J; bases unmatched to any gene: 14. The CDR3 DNA follows: TGTGCCAGCAGCGGGACAGGGGGCGGAGCGGGGATGGGCACAGATACGCAGTATTTT. It is translated as CASSGTGGGAGMGTDTQYF.

The V and J genes are TRBV6-2 or TRBV6-3 and TRBJ2-3, with unresolved D. The V gene lost 2 bases and the J gene lost 2 bases, with 5 bases spanning the gap. Germline V CDR1 and CDR2: MNHEY, SVGEGT. The CDR3 spans 13 residues. The CDR3 protein is CASSYLTTDTQYF. CDR3 nucleotides: TGTGCCAGCAGTTACCTTACCACAGATACGCAGTATTTT.

The CDR3 bases are TGCAGTGCTAAGGGGCGGGACAGCAGAAGGTGGACTGAAGCTTTCTTT. This codes for CSAKGRDSRRWTEAFF. The V gene is TRBV20-1, the J gene TRBJ1-1, with TRBD1 matching over 7 bases. Germline V gives CDR1 DFQATT, CDR2 SNEGSKA (reference sequence). CDR3 length equals 16 residues. Losses at the gene ends were 4 bases for V and 5 bases for J; bases not matched to a gene: 16.

The chain has TRBV10-3 and TRBJ2-3; no reliable D call. V was pared by 6 bases and J by 2 bases, with 9 bases between. CDR3 length equals 13 residues. Germline V gene sequence: CDR1 ENHRY, CDR2 SYGVKD. The chain's CDR3 is CAIRGAVTDTQYF. The CDR3 DNA reads as TGTGCCATCAGGGGTGCGGTCACAGATACGCAGTATTTT.

The CDR3 region is CASSPEARFYGYTF. The CDR3, as DNA: TGTGCCAGCAGCCCAGAGGCCCGCTTCTATGGCTACACCTTC. This rearrangement joins TRBV7-2 to TRBJ1-2; D unclear. CDR3 size: 14 residues. V was shortened by 5 bases and J by 4 bases, with 14 bases between the two germline ends. Germline CDR1 and CDR2: SGHTA and FQGNSA.

This clonotype was counted only a few times. V usage is TRBV2 and J usage is TRBJ1-3, with 7 bases aligning to TRBD1. This CDR3 spans 19 amino acids. The germline CDR1 and CDR2 sequences are SNHLY and FYNNEI. After removal of 6 bases from V and 0 bases from J, the junction contained 17 bases not matched to a gene. The CDR3 DNA sequence: TGTGCCAGCAGCCCCGGGACAGAGACTTTCATATACTCTGGAAACACCATATATTTT. As protein: CASSPGTETFIYSGNTIYF.

Only a few counts were recorded for this clonotype. The chain joins TRBV20-1 to TRBJ2-4, with D perhaps matching TRBD2 (6 bases). V shed 0 bases and J shed 0 bases, with 9 bases lying between them. The CDR3 is 15 residues long. The germline V gene has CDR1 DFQATT and CDR2 SNEGSKA (reference sequence). The CDR3 loop is CSAREGGEAKNIQYF. The CDR3 nucleotides read TGCAGTGCTAGAGAGGGGGGAGAAGCCAAAAACATTCAGTACTTC.

Only a few counts were recorded for this clonotype. The CDR3 DNA is TGTGCCAGCAGTTTGTTCCCCGGGGGTACTGAAGCTTTCTTT. Its protein is CASSLFPGGTEAFF. The chain is built from TRBV12-3 or TRBV12-4 and TRBJ1-1; D possibly corresponds to TRBD1 (5 bases). The CDR3 is made up of 14 amino acids. V was cut by 3 bases and J by 5 bases, with 13 bases left in between.

This clonotype has a handful of counts. J is TRBJ2-5 and V is TRBV1; the table names TRBD1, a call not compared with the DNA. TRBV1 is a pseudogene segment. The CDR3 spans 17 residues. This CDR3 is CTSNPGLTHPSQETQYF. In DNA form, the CDR3 reads TGCACCAGCAACCCAGGTCTCACCCACCCCTCCCAAGAGACCCAGTACTTC.

The chain combines TRBV5-1 with TRBJ2-7; the D call may be TRBD1 or TRBD2 (5 bases each). This CDR3 region has 15 residues. The V gene lost 4 bases and the J gene lost 0 bases, with 14 bases spanning the gap. Germline-derived CDR1 and CDR2 are SGHRS and YFSETQ. The CDR3 loop is CASSPRGESSYEQYF. The CDR3 DNA reads as TGCGCCAGCAGCCCCCGGGGCGAGAGCTCCTACGAGCAGTACTTC. The full variable domain, its missing parts supplied by reference TRBV5-1 and TRBJ2-7, is KAGVTQTPRYLIKTRGQQVTLSCSPISGHRSVSWYQQTPGQGLQFLFEYFSETQRNKGNFPGRFSGRQFSNSRSEMNVSTLELGDSALYLCASSPRGESSYEQYFGPGTRLTVT.

This clonotype was counted between two and nine times. The V call is TRBV7-9, the J call TRBJ2-6; a possible D gene is TRBD1 (6 bases). CDR3 size: 16 residues. Germline V gives CDR1 SEHNR, CDR2 FQNEAQ (reference sequence). V was clipped by 4 bases and J by 0 bases, with 10 bases between them. The CDR3 region is CASSSHRVSGANVLTF. The CDR3 nucleotides are TGTGCCAGCAGCTCACACAGGGTCTCTGGGGCCAACGTCCTGACTTTC.

This clonotype has more than one count but fewer than ten. This rearrangement joins TRBV7-9 to TRBJ1-2, with D possibly being TRBD1 (5 bases). Trimming took 5 bases from V and 6 from J, leaving 19 bases between them. The CDR3 is 15 amino acids. Germline V gene lookup returns CDR1 SEHNR and CDR2 FQNEAQ (reference sequence). CDR3 bases: TGTGCCAGCAGCCTCACTTTTACCGCACAGGATGGCTACACCTTC. Amino acid sequence: CASSLTFTAQDGYTF.

This clonotype was seen a handful of times. The chain joins TRBV12-3 or TRBV12-4 to TRBJ1-1; D remains unclear. The V end was cut by 1 base, the J end by 5 bases, with 5 bases between. The length of the CDR3 is 12 residues. The CDR3 DNA reads as TGTGCCAGCAGTTTAGAGGGTACTGAAGCTTTCTTT. Amino acid sequence: CASSLEGTEAFF.

This chain uses TRBV6-2 or TRBV6-3 with TRBJ2-5; D unresolved. This CDR3 contains 15 residues. Between the trimmed V and J ends, which lost 4 bases and 5 bases, there was a span of 17 bases. CDR1 and CDR2 (germline): MNHEY, SVGEGT. As DNA, the CDR3 is TGTGCCAGCAGTTTTGGGTCGACATTCGGGGAGACCCAGTACTTC. Residues: CASSFGSTFGETQYF.

This chain connects TRBV6-1 to TRBJ2-1; D is unclear. This CDR3 comprises 16 residues. Trimming pared 2 bases from V and 0 bases from J, leaving 11 bases between. Germline-derived CDR1 and CDR2 are MNHNS and SASEGT. The CDR3 DNA reads TGTGCCAGCAGTGAAATGCCCGATAGCTCCTACAATGAGCAGTTCTTC. Translated, it gives CASSEMPDSSYNEQFF.

A few counts support this clonotype. The V and J genes are TRBV2 and TRBJ1-3; 7 bases align to TRBD1. Germline V gene lookup returns CDR1 SNHLY and CDR2 FYNNEI. Trimming took 8 bases from V and 3 from J; bases not matched to a gene: 4. The CDR3 is 13 residues long. As DNA, the CDR3 is TGTGCCAGCGGAGGGACAGTTGGAAACACCATATATTTT. It translates to CASGGTVGNTIYF.

V and J are TRBV6-1 and TRBJ2-6; 7 nucleotides align to TRBD2. The V gene end was trimmed by 8 bases and the J gene end by 7 bases; junction bases not matched to a gene: 14. Germline loops: CDR1 MNHNS, CDR2 SASEGT. This CDR3 is 16 amino acids long. The CDR3 bases are TGTGCCAGCTCGGACGAAGGGAGGGTGGCTGCCAACGTCCTGACTTTC. The encoded protein is CASSDEGRVAANVLTF.

On this clonotype: This clone may be a read error of a much larger clone one base away. The chain couples TRBV7-9 to TRBJ2-1; 7 nucleotides line up with TRBD1. The end of the DNA is better explained by TRBJ2-7, so the J call may be wrong. Germline V gene sequence: CDR1 SEHNR, CDR2 FQNEAQ (reference sequence). The CDR3 totals 16 residues. The CDR3 bases are TGTGCCAGCAGCCCAAGACAGGGATGGTCCTACAATGAGCAGTACTTC. Translating it yields CASSPRQGWSYNEQYF.

The chain employs TRBV5-4 and TRBJ2-5, with D possibly TRBD1 on 6 matching bases. There are 14 residues in the CDR3. CDR1 SGHNT and CDR2 YYREEE come from the germline V gene (reference sequence). With 2 bases removed from V and 5 bases from J, the gap between germline ends came to 13 bases. CDR3 amino acids: CASSLQGGGETQYF. The CDR3 DNA is TGTGCCAGCAGCTTACAGGGCGGCGGGGAGACCCAGTACTTC. Based on the CDR3 plus reference TRBV5-4 and TRBJ2-5, the full variable domain is ETGVTQSPTHLIKTRGQQVTLRCSSQSGHNTVSWYQQALGQGPQFIFQYYREEENGRGNFPPRFSGLQFPNYSSELNVNALELDDSALYLCASSLQGGGETQYFGPGTRLLVL.

This clonotype was found a few times. This chain connects TRBV5-1 to TRBJ1-1; 9 bases agree with TRBD1. The CDR3 extends over 15 amino acids. The V segment lost 1 base and the J segment 5 bases; nucleotides outside the gene matches: 6. Looked up from germline, CDR1 is SGHRS and CDR2 is YFSETQ. In DNA, the CDR3 is TGCGCCAGCAGCTTGTTGGGACAGGGCCAAACTGAAGCTTTCTTT. This codes for CASSLLGQGQTEAFF. Variable domain in full (rest from reference TRBV5-1 and TRBJ1-1): KAGVTQTPRYLIKTRGQQVTLSCSPISGHRSVSWYQQTPGQGLQFLFEYFSETQRNKGNFPGRFSGRQFSNSRSEMNVSTLELGDSALYLCASSLLGQGQTEAFFGQGTRLTVV.

In its sample, this clonotype was seen a few times. The chain carries TRBV5-1 and TRBJ2-2, with 7 nucleotides matching TRBD1. CDR1 SGHRS and CDR2 YFSETQ come from the germline V gene. This CDR3 region has 15 residues. Trimming at V came to 1 base and at J to 6 bases, leaving 6 bases not matched to a gene. The DNA for the CDR3 is TGCGCCAGCAGCTTGAGACAGGGTGAATCCGGGGAGCTGTTTTTT. This gives the protein CASSLRQGESGELFF.

J is TRBJ2-3 and V is TRBV5-1; possible D gene TRBD2, 5 bases. Germline CDR1 reads SGHRS; CDR2 reads YFSETQ. CDR3 length: 14 amino acids. V was shortened by 2 bases and J by 2 bases, with 9 bases between the two germline ends. The CDR3 bases are TGCGCCAGCAGCTTACACCGGGACACAGATACGCAGTATTTT. It encodes CASSLHRDTDTQYF. Full variable domain (missing parts from reference TRBV5-1 and TRBJ2-3): KAGVTQTPRYLIKTRGQQVTLSCSPISGHRSVSWYQQTPGQGLQFLFEYFSETQRNKGNFPGRFSGRQFSNSRSEMNVSTLELGDSALYLCASSLHRDTDTQYFGPGTRLTVL.